The 10 T cell receptor beta chains given below trace back to one sample, sequenced in a study of vaccination and CD4 T cells after COVID-19. Treatment meaning: roughly nine-day PBMC culture with coronavirus spike peptide pools or control peptides (ViraFEST assay). An Oncomine TCR Beta short-read assay was used to sequence the DNA from cultured CD4+ T cells. TCRdb processed the PCR reads anew with MiXCR; each CDR3 protein has one entry. The table includes fewer than 20,000 distinct CDR3 sequences, 50% to 65% detected once. Their antigens remain unidentified. Sequenced material: CD4+ T cells from blood, cultured in vitro. Every receptor here comes from a human donor who had recovered from COVID-19.

The chain links TRBV2 to TRBJ1-1; D not resolved. The V and J ends lost 9 bases and 0 bases respectively, with 11 bases between them. Germline V gene sequence: CDR1 SNHLY, CDR2 FYNNEI. This CDR3 is built from 13 residues. The CDR3 is CASRGSMNTEAFF. The CDR3 DNA is TGTGCCAGTCGGGGAAGTATGAACACTGAAGCTTTCTTT.

V and J are TRBV5-3 and TRBJ1-1; the match to TRBD1 covers 9 bases. TRBV5-3 is recorded as an ORF, its role being uncertain. The CDR3 totals 15 residues. The V segment lost 4 bases and the J segment 1 base; nucleotides outside the gene matches: 5. CDR3 in DNA: TGTGCCAGAAGCGCCGGACAGGGGAGGAACACTGAAGCTTTCTTT. It specifies CARSAGQGRNTEAFF.

This chain connects TRBV11-3 to TRBJ2-1, with TRBD2 matching over 11 bases. Looked up from germline, CDR1 is SGHNT and CDR2 is YENEEA. The CDR3 length is 16 residues. J gave up 6 bases and V 2 bases, and 6 bases lay outside the gene matches. This chain's CDR3 is CASSLRTSGSGNEQFF. CDR3 in DNA: TGTGCCAGCAGCTTACGAACTAGCGGGAGTGGCAATGAGCAGTTCTTC.

The chain uses TRBV12-3 or TRBV12-4 and TRBJ1-5; possible D gene TRBD1, 5 bases. The CDR3 runs 14 residues. Trimming stripped 7 bases from V and 5 bases from J, with 15 bases between. The CDR3 region has the DNA TGTGCCAGCACCTCGGGGGGTGGAGATCAGCCCCAGCATTTT. Protein sequence: CASTSGGGDQPQHF.

V usage is TRBV19 and J usage is TRBJ2-2; D tentatively fits TRBD1 or TRBD2 (5 bases each). The CDR3 covers 12 residues. Germline CDR1 LNHDA, CDR2 SQIVND (reference sequence). The CDR3 DNA reads TGTGCTGCGAGCCGGGACCTCGGGGAGCTGTTTTTT. Amino acid sequence: CAASRDLGELFF.

This clonotype has only one observation. The J gene is TRBJ2-1, the V gene TRBV2; 9 nucleotides match TRBD1. V lost 6 bases to trimming and J lost 7 bases; unmatched junction nucleotides: 10. Germline CDR1 is SNHLY and CDR2 is FYNNEI. The CDR3 contains 15 residues. Here the CDR3 reads CASRRVQGAANEQFF. CDR3 DNA: TGTGCCAGCAGACGGGTACAGGGGGCGGCAAATGAGCAGTTCTTC.

The chain carries TRBV24-1 and TRBJ2-7; 9 nucleotides agree with TRBD1. Trimming cost V 4 bases and J 4 bases; bases outside gene matches: 7. The CDR3 consists of 15 residues. From germline, CDR1 is KGHDR and CDR2 SFDVKD. DNA of the CDR3: TGTGCCACCAGTGACCCTCGACAGGGGGATTACGAGCAGTACTTC. Amino acids: CATSDPRQGDYEQYF.

V gene TRBV19 combines with J gene TRBJ1-2, with a weak D call TRBD1 (5 bases). This CDR3 spans 15 amino acids. V was trimmed by 3 bases and J by 6 bases, leaving 17 bases between them. Per the germline V gene, CDR1 is LNHDA and CDR2 is SQIVND (reference sequence). The CDR3 nucleotides read TGTGCCAGTAGTATTACCAGGGATACATTGAATGGCTACACCTTC. Protein: CASSITRDTLNGYTF.

This rearrangement joins TRBV27 to TRBJ1-1; the D gene is possibly TRBD1 (5 bases). The CDR3 totals 12 residues. Between the trimmed V and J ends, which lost 6 bases and 3 bases, there was a span of 8 bases. Germline CDR1 and CDR2: MNHEY and SMNVEV (reference sequence). CDR3 loop: CASRGLDTEAFF. CDR3 coding DNA: TGTGCCAGCAGGGGGCTGGACACTGAAGCTTTCTTT.

This clonotype was counted only a few times. The chain's CDR3 is CASSLAGGYYGYTF. CDR3 nucleotides: TGTGCCAGCAGCTTAGCAGGGGGCTACTATGGCTACACCTTC. This chain links TRBV11-3 with TRBJ1-2; TRBD1 agrees at 8 bases. Germline CDR1 is SGHNT and CDR2 is YENEEA. The CDR3 has 14 residues. With 1 base clipped from V and 3 bases from J, the junction kept 1 base outside the gene matches.